Described below is a single T cell receptor beta chain sequence and its context. V was trimmed by 6 bases and J by 2 bases, leaving 13 bases between them. Germline V CDR1 and CDR2: SGHAT, FQNNGV. This CDR3 has 14 residues. The data are from a study of shared clonotypes between healthy human individuals. Measured with immunoSEQ multiplex PCR; TCRdb has only the in-frame clones, and not every one. The sample carries some 1.5 million clones, 96% recorded once. This receptor was identified in a man aged 30 to 39 in good health. The chain carries TRBV11-2 and TRBJ2-5; possible D gene TRBD2, 5 bases. The sample taken for sequencing was naive CD4+ T cells sorted from blood. Subset denoted: CD45RA+ positively selected. CDR3 amino acids: CASSFGLLQETQYF. The CDR3 region has the DNA TGTGCCAGCAGTTTTGGACTGTTACAAGAGACCCAGTACTTC.